This T cell receptor beta chain was captured in a study of T-cell memory formation after mild COVID-19. Libraries for TCRalpha and TCRbeta carried sample barcodes and unique molecular identifiers via 5'RACE. TCRdb passed the 5' RACE reads through MiXCR, listing each CDR3 protein once. The sample has about 610,000 distinct CDR3 sequences, 17% seen once. This clonotype was found many times. The CDR3 spans 16 residues. Germline lookup yields CDR1 LNHDA and CDR2 SQIVND (reference sequence). V lost 6 bases and J lost 7; bases outside the gene matches: 15. The sequencing sample was made of PBMCs or a T cell subset sorted from them (not recorded which). This receptor was taken from an adult woman who had mild COVID-19 (a few samples of this study predate the infection). Cell type and time point are not known. The chain links TRBV19 to TRBJ2-1, with 7 bases matching TRBD2. CDR3: CASRGESGLPTNEQFF. DNA for the CDR3: TGTGCCAGTAGAGGAGAATCGGGACTACCTACTAATGAGCAGTTCTTC.